Below, 8 T cell receptor beta chains from the same sample are listed, as sequenced in a study of blood T cells in healthy people across ages. A second PCR of roughly 7 to 11 cycles used a sample-barcoded 5' primer and a J-beta primer mix. MiXCR was run by TCRdb on the 5' RACE reads, yielding one entry per CDR3 protein. The table shows over a million distinct CDR3 sequences, with roughly a quarter occurring only once. These sequences were also reported in another study, on T cells of mothers and their children.

The specimen was blood. These receptors originate from a girl aged 2 to 10 in good health.

This chain uses TRBV25-1 with TRBJ2-3, with 9 positions matching TRBD2. This CDR3 spans 14 amino acids. Germline V lookup: CDR1 MGHDK, CDR2 SYGVNS. Trimming removed 8 bases from V and 6 bases from J; junction bases left unmatched: 9. Written as DNA, the CDR3 is TGTGCCAGCTGCGGGGGGGAATCTCCTGATACGCAGTATTTT. It translates to CASCGGESPDTQYF.

This clonotype was seen only a few times. J is TRBJ2-1 and V is TRBV5-1; 7 bases are a match to TRBD2. Trimming cost V 5 bases and J 12 bases; bases outside gene matches: 8. This CDR3 spans 12 amino acids. Germline lookup yields CDR1 SGHRS and CDR2 YFSETQ. The CDR3: CASRGRAGVQFF. DNA for the CDR3: TGCGCCAGCAGGGGTAGGGCGGGGGTGCAGTTCTTC.

The chain uses TRBV20-1 and TRBJ2-3; unclear D gene. The CDR3 loop spans 14 amino acids. Germline V gives CDR1 DFQATT, CDR2 SNEGSKA (reference sequence). V gave up 3 bases and J gave up 0 bases, with 10 bases separating them. The CDR3 DNA sequence: TGCAGTGCTAGCCCGATTACTAGCACAGATACGCAGTATTTT. Translation gives CSASPITSTDTQYF.

In its sample, this clonotype was seen a few times. The chain has TRBV7-2 and TRBJ2-3; possibly TRBD2 for D (6 bases). The length of the CDR3 is 15 residues. V was cut by 1 base and J by 2 bases, with 10 bases left in between. CDR1 and CDR2 from the germline V gene are SGHTA and FQGNSA. The CDR3, as DNA: TGTGCCAGCAGCTTAGGGGACTTAAACACAGATACGCAGTATTTT. This translates into CASSLGDLNTDTQYF.

This clonotype came up a few times. The chain couples TRBV28 to TRBJ2-6, with a weak D call TRBD1 (5 bases). V dropped 6 bases and J dropped 0 bases, with 12 bases sitting between them. The CDR3 is 16 amino acids. CDR1 is MDHEN, CDR2 SYDVKM, per germline. Here the CDR3 DNA reads TGTGCCAGCAGACTAACCCAGGGCTCTGGGGCCAACGTCCTGACTTTC. Protein: CASRLTQGSGANVLTF.

The chain uses TRBV6-6 and TRBJ2-1; D gene uncertain. There are 17 residues in the CDR3. V was pared by 0 bases and J by 2 bases, with 14 bases between. CDR1 and CDR2 (germline): MNHNY, SVGAGI (reference sequence). CDR3 bases: TGTGCCAGCAGTTACTCGACCGGCAGGACGGCCTACAATGAGCAGTTCTTC. It specifies CASSYSTGRTAYNEQFF.

This clonotype occurred many times. The rearrangement joins TRBV7-8 to TRBJ2-5; perhaps TRBD2 as D (6 bases). The ends were cut back, 8 bases at V and 2 bases at J, with 24 bases in the middle. CDR1 and CDR2 from the germline V gene are SGHVS and FQNEAQ. The CDR3 has 17 amino acids. The CDR3 DNA reads as TGTGCCAGCGGCGAGACGATCCTTTGGGCGGGACAAGAGACCCAGTACTTC. Translating gives CASGETILWAGQETQYF.

The chain employs TRBV24-1 and TRBJ2-7; perhaps TRBD1 as D (6 bases). Trimming shortened V by 10 bases and J by 7 bases, and 22 bases separated the two germline ends. Germline values: CDR1 KGHDR, CDR2 SFDVKD. This CDR3 contains 14 residues. The DNA of the CDR3 is TGTGCCACAGGAGGAACAGGGAATGTTAGGGAGCAGTACTTC. It translates to CATGGTGNVREQYF.